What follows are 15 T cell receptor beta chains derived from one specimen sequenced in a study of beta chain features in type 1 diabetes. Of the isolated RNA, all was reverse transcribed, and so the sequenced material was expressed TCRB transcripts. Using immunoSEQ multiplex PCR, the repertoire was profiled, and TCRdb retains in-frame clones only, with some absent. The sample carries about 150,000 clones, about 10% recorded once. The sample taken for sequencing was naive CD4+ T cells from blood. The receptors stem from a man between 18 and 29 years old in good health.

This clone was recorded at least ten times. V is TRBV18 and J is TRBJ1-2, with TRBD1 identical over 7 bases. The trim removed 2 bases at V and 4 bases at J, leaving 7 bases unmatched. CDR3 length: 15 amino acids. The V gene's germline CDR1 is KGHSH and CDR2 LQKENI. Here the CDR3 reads CASSPTGALIYGYTF. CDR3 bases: TGTGCCAGCTCACCAACAGGGGCCCTGATCTATGGCTACACCTTC.

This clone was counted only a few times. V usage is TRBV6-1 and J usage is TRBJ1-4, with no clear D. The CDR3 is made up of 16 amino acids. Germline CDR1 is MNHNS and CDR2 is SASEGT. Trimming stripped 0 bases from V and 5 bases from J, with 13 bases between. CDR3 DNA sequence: TGTGCCAGCAGTGAAGCGCGGATGTTGTTAAATGAAAAACTGTTTTTT. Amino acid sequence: CASSEARMLLNEKLFF.

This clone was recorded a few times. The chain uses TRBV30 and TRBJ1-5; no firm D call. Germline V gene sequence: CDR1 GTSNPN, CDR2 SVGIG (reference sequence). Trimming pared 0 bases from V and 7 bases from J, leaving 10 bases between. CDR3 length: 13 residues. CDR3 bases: TGTGCCTGGAGTGTACGGGAAGGCCAGCCCCAGCATTTT. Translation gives CAWSVREGQPQHF.

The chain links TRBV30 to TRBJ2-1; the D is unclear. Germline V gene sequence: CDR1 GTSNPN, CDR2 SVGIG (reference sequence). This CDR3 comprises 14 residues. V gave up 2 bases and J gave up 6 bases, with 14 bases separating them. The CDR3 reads CAWSPPPVSNEQFF. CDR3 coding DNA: TGTGCCTGGAGTCCCCCCCCAGTCTCCAATGAGCAGTTCTTC.

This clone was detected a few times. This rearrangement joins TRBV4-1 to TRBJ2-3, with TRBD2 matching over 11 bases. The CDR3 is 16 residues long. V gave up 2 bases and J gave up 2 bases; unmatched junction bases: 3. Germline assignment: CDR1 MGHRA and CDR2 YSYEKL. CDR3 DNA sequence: TGCGCCAGCAGCCAATCTAGCGGGGGGCCCACAGATACGCAGTATTTT. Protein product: CASSQSSGGPTDTQYF.

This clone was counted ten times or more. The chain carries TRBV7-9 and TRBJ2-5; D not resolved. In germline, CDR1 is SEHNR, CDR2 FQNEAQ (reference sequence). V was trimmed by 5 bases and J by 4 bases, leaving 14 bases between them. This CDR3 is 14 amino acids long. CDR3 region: CASSPTSGRETQYF. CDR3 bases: TGTGCCAGCAGCCCGACCTCGGGTCGAGAGACCCAGTACTTC.

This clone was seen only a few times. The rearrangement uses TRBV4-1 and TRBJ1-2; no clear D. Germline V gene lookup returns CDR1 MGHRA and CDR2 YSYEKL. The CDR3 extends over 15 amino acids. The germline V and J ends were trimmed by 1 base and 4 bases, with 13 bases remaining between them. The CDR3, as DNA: TGCGCCAGCAGCCAAGGGAGGGCGCATCTCTATGGCTACACCTTC. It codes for CASSQGRAHLYGYTF.

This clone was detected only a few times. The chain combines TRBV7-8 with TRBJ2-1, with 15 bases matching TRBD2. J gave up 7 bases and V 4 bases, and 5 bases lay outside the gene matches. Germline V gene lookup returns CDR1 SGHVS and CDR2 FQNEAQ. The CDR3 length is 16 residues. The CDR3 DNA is TGTGCCAGCAGCTCTGGACTAGCGGGGGGGTATAATGAGCAGTTCTTC. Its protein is CASSSGLAGGYNEQFF.

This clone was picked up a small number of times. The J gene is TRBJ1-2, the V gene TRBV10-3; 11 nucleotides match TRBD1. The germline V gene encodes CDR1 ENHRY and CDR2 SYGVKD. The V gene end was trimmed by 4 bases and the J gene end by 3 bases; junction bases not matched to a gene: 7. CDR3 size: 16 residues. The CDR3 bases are TGTGCCATCAGTGGGACAGGGGGCAGAAGGGACTATGGCTACACCTTC. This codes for CAISGTGGRRDYGYTF.

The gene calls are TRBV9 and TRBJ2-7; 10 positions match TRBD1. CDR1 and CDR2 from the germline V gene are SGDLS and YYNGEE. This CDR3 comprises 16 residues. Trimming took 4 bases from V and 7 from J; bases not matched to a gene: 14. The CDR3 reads CASSPPGTGAAKEQYF. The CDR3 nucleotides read TGTGCCAGCAGCCCTCCTGGGACAGGGGCGGCTAAAGAGCAGTACTTC. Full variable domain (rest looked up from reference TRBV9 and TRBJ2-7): DSGVTQTPKHLITATGQRVTLRCSPRSGDLSVYWYQQSLDQGLQFLIQYYNGEERAKGNILERFSAQQFPDLHSELNLSSLELGDSALYFCASSPPGTGAAKEQYFGPGTRLTVT.

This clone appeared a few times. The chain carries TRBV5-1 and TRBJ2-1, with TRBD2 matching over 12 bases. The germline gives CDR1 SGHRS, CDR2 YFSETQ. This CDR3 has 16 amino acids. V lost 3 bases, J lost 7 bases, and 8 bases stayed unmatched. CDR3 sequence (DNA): TGCGCCAGCAGCTCCCAGACTAGCGGGGGAGGGAATGAGCAGTTCTTC. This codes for CASSSQTSGGGNEQFF.

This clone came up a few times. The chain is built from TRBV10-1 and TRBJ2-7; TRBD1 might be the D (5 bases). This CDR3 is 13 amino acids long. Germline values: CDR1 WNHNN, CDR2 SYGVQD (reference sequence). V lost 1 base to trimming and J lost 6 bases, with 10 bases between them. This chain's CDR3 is CASSEWIRAEQYF. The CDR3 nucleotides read TGCGCCAGCAGTGAGTGGATCAGGGCCGAGCAGTACTTC.

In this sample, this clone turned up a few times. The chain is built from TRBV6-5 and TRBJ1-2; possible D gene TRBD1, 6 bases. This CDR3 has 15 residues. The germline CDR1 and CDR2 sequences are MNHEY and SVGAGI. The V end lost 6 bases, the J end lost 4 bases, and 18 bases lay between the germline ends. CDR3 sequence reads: CASSPDRSGIYGYTF. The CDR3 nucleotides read TGTGCCAGCAGCCCAGACAGGTCGGGTATCTATGGCTACACCTTC.

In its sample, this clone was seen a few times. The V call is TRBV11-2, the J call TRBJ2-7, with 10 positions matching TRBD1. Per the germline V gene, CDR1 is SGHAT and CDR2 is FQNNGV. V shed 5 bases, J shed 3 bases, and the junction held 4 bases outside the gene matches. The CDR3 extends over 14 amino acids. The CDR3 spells CASSPRTGGYEQYF. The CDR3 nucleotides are TGTGCCAGCAGCCCGCGGACAGGGGGCTACGAGCAGTACTTC.

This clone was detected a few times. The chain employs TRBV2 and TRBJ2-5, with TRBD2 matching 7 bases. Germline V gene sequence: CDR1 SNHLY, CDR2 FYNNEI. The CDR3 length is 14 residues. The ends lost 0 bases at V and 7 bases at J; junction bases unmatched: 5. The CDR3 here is CASSEAAGSATQYF. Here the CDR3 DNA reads TGTGCCAGCAGTGAAGCAGCGGGGTCGGCGACCCAGTACTTC.